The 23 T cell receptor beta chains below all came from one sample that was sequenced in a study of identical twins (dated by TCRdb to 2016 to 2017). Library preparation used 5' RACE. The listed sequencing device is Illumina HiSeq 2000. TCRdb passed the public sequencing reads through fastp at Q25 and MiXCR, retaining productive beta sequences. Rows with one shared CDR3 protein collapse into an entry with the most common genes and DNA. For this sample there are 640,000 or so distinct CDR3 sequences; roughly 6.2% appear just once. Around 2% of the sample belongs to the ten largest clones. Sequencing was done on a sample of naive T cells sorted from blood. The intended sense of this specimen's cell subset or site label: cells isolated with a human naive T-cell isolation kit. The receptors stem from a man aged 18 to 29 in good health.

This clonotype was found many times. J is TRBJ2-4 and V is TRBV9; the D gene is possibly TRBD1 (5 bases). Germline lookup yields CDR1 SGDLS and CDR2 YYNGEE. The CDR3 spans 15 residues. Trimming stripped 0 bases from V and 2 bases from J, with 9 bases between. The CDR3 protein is CASSVEGDSKNIQYF. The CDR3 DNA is TGTGCCAGCAGCGTAGAAGGGGATTCCAAAAACATTCAGTACTTC. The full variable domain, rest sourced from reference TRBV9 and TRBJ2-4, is DSGVTQTPKHLITATGQRVTLRCSPRSGDLSVYWYQQSLDQGLQFLIQYYNGEERAKGNILERFSAQQFPDLHSELNLSSLELGDSALYFCASSVEGDSKNIQYFGAGTRLSVL.

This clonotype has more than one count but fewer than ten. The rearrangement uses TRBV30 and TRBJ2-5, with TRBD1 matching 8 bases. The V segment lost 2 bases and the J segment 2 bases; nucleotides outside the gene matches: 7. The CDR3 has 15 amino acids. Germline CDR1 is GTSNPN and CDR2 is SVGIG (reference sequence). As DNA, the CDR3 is TGTGCCTGGAGTAGGGACAGGAAAATTCAAGAGACCCAGTACTTC. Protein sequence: CAWSRDRKIQETQYF. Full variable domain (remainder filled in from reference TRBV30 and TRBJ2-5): SQTIHQWPATLVQPVGSPLSLECTVEGTSNPNLYWYRQAAGRGLQLLFYSVGIGQISSEVPQNLSASRPQDRQFILSSKKLLLSDSGFYLCAWSRDRKIQETQYFGPGTRLLVL.

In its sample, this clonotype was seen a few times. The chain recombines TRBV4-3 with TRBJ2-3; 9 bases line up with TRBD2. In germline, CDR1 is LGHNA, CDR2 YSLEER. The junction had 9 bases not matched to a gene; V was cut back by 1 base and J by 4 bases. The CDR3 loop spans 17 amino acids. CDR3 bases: TGCGCCAGCAGCCAAGGGGCGGGAGGGGCACGCGCAGATACGCAGTATTTT. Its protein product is CASSQGAGGARADTQYF.

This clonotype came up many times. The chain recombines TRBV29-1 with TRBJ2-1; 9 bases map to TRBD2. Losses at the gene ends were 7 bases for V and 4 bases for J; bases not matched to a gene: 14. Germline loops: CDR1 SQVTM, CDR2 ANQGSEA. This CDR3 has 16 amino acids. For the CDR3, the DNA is TGCAGCGGCACCTCGGCGGGAGGGCCTTCTTACAATGAGCAGTTCTTC. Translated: CSGTSAGGPSYNEQFF.

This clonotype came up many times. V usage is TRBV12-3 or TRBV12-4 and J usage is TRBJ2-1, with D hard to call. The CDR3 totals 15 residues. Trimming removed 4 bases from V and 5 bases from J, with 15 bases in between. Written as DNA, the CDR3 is TGTGCCAGCAGTTCCCGGAATCGAGGAGACAATGAGCAGTTCTTC. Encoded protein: CASSSRNRGDNEQFF.

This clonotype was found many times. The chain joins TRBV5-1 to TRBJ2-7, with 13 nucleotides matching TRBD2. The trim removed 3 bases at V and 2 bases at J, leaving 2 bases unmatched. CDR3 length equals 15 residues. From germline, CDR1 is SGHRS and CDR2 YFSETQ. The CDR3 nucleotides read TGCGCCAGCAGCTCGGGACTAGCGGGGACCTACGAGCAGTACTTC. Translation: CASSSGLAGTYEQYF.

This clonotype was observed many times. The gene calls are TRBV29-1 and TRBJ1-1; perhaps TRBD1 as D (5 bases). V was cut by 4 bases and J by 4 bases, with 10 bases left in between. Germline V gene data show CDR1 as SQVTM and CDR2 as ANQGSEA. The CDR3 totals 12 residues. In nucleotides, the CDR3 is TGCAGCGTTGGCGGGGGAATCACTGAAGCTTTCTTT. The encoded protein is CSVGGGITEAFF.

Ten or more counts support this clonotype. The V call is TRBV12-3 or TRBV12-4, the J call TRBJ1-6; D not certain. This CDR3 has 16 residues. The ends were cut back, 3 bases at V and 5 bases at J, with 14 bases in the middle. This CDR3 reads CASSFLSGSNNSPLHF. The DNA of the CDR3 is TGTGCCAGCAGTTTTCTCTCGGGCAGTAATAATTCACCCCTCCACTTT.

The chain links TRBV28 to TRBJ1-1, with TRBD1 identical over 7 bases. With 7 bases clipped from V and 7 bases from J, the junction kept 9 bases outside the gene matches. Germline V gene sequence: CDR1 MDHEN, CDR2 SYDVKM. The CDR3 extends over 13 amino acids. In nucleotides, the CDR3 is TGTGCCAGCACTCAGGGGGGGCGCGGTGAAGCTTTCTTT. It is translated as CASTQGGRGEAFF. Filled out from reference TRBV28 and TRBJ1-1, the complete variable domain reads DVKVTQSSRYLVKRTGEKVFLECVQDMDHENMFWYRQDPGLGLRLIYFSYDVKMKEKGDIPEGYSVSREKKERFSLILESASTNQTSMYLCASTQGGRGEAFFGQGTRLTVV.

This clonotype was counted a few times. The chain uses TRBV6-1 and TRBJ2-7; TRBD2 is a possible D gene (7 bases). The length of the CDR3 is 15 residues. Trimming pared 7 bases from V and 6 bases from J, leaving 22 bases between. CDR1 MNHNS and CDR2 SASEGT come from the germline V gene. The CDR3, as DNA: TGTGCCAGCACCCTACGGGGGGCAGGGCTGGCCGAGCAGTACTTC. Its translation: CASTLRGAGLAEQYF.

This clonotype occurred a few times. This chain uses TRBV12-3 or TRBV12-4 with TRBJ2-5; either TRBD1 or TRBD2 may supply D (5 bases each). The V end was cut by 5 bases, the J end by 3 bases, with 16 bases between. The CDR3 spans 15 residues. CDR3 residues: CASSPSGQKKETQYF. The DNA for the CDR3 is TGTGCCAGCAGTCCCTCGGGGCAGAAAAAAGAGACCCAGTACTTC.

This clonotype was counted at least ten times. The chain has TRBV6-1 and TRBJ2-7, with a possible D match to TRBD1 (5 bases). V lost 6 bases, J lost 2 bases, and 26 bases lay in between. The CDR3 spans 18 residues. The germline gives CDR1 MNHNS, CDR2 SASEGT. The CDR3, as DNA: TGTGCCAGCAGCCTAGGGTTTTCAGTTTCAGGGATACCCTACGAGCAGTACTTC. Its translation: CASSLGFSVSGIPYEQYF.

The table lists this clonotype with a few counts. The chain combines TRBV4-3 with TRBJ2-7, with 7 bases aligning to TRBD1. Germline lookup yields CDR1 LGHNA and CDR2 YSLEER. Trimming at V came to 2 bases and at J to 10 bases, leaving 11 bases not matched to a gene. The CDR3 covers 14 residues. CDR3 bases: TGCGCCAGCAGCCAAACGGACAGGTTGGGCCACCAGTACTTC. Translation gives CASSQTDRLGHQYF.

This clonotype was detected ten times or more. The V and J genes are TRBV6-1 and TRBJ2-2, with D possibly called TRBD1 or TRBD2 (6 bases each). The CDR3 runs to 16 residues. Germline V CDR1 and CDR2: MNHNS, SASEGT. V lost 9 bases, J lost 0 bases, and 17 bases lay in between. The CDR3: CASRTELASNTGELFF. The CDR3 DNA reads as TGTGCCAGTCGGACAGAACTAGCCTCGAACACCGGGGAGCTGTTTTTT.

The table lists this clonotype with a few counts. CDR3: CASSPGSGSADTQYF. The CDR3 coding sequence is TGCGCCAGCAGCCCTGGTAGCGGGAGTGCAGATACGCAGTATTTT. The J gene is TRBJ2-3, the V gene TRBV4-1; 9 positions match TRBD2. Germline V CDR1 and CDR2: MGHRA, YSYEKL. This CDR3 comprises 15 residues. The V and J ends lost 4 bases and 4 bases, in that order; junction bases with no gene match: 6.

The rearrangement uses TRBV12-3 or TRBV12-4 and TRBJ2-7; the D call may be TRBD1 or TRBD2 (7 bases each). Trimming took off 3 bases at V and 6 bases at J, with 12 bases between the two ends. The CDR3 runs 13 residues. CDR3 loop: CASSFSGGGEQYF. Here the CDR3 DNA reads TGTGCCAGCAGTTTCTCAGGGGGGGGCGAGCAGTACTTC.

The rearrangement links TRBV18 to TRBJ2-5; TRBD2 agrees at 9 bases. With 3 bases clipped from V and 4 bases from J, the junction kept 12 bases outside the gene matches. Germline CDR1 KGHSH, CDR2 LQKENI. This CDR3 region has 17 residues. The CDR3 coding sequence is TGTGCCAGCTCACCTCCGGGACTAGCACTTGGTAGAGAGACCCAGTACTTC. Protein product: CASSPPGLALGRETQYF.

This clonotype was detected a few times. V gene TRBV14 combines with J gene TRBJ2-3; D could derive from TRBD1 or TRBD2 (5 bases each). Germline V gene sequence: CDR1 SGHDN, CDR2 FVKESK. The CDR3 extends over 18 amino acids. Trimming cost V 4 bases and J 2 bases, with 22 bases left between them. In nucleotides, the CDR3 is TGTGCCAGCAGCCTACGGGGCGGGCCACCACGGATCACAGATACGCAGTATTTT. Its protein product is CASSLRGGPPRITDTQYF.

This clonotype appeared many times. CDR3 sequence: CASSQNRDQPQHF. CDR3 nucleotide sequence: TGTGCCAGCAGTCAAAACAGGGATCAGCCCCAGCATTTT. This chain connects TRBV7-2 to TRBJ1-5, with a tentative D call TRBD1 (6 bases). This CDR3 comprises 13 residues. Trimming shortened V by 6 bases and J by 5 bases, and 11 bases separated the two germline ends. Germline CDR1 and CDR2: SGHTA and FQGNSA.

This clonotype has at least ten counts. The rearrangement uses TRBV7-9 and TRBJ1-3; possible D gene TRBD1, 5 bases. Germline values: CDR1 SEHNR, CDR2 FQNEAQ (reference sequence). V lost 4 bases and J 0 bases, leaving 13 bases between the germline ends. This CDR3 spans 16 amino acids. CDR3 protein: CASSYYPRDSGNTIYF. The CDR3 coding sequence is TGTGCCAGCAGCTATTATCCCAGGGACTCTGGAAACACCATATATTTT. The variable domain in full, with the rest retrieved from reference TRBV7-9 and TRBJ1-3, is DTGVSQNPRHKITKRGQNVTFRCDPISEHNRLYWYRQTLGQGPEFLTYFQNEAQLEKSRLLSDRFSAERPKGSFSTLEIQRTEQGDSAMYLCASSYYPRDSGNTIYFGEGSWLTVV.

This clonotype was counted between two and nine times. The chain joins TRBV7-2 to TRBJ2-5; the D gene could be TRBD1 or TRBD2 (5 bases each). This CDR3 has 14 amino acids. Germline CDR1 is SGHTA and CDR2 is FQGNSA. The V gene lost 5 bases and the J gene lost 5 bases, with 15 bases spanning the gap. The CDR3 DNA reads TGTGCCAGCAGCGCGATGGGGGTCTCTGAGACCCAGTACTTC. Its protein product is CASSAMGVSETQYF.

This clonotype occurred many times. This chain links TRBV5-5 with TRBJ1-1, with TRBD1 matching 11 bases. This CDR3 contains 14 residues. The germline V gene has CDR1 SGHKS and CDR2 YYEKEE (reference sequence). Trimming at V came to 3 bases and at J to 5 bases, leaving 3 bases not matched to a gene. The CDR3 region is CASSWTGGETEAFF. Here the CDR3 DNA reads TGTGCCAGCAGCTGGACAGGGGGCGAGACTGAAGCTTTCTTT.

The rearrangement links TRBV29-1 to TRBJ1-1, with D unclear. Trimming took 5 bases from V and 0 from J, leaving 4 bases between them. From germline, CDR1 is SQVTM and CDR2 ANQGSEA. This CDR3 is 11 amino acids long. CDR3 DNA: TGCAGCGTTAGGATGAACACTGAAGCTTTCTTT. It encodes CSVRMNTEAFF.